The T cell receptor beta chain described here comes from a study of CD8 T cells in Susac syndrome. Through negative isolation, CD4+ and CD8+ T cells were obtained, while TEMRA cells were enriched using FACS. Reverse transcription of about 0.45 to 1 ug RNA was performed with random hexamers. A single record per CDR3 protein comes from TCRdb applying MiXCR to the immunoSEQ multiplex PCR reads. The sample has 150,000 to 190,000 distinct CDR3 sequences; around 95% are singletons. The CDR3 spans 15 residues. V was shortened by 0 bases and J by 1 base, with 8 bases between the two germline ends. Germline CDR1 reads SGHRS; CDR2 reads YFSETQ.

Sequenced sample: CD8+ T cells from PBMCs. The receptor was derived from a human donor with multiple sclerosis. V and J are TRBV5-1 and TRBJ1-5; tentatively, D is TRBD1 (6 bases). The CDR3 DNA follows: TGCGCCAGCAGCTTGGCCGGACAGAGCAATCAGCCCCAGCATTTT. It codes for CASSLAGQSNQPQHF.